This T cell receptor (beta chain) was captured in a study of blood T cell repertoires in COVID-19. Recovered status in Cohort 3 required two negative PCRs, clearance, or symptom resolution. Clones were sequenced by immunoSEQ multiplex PCR, and TCRdb holds only the in-frame ones, with some missing. The data show a few hundred thousand clones, with around 90% seen just once and about 1.1% held by the top ten. The specimen sequenced was PBMCs or T cells enriched from blood (not recorded which). The clonotype originates from a woman between 18 and 30 years old who had recovered from COVID-19.

The CDR3 nucleotides are TGTGCCAGCAGCGCCTACACAGGGGTTCCCTACAATGAGCAGTTCTTC. Residues: CASSAYTGVPYNEQFF. This sequence joins TRBV5-8 and TRBJ2-1, with TRBD1 matching 7 bases. Unmatched junction bases numbered 9, after V lost 4 bases and J lost 2 bases. The length of the CDR3 is 16 residues. The germline CDR1 and CDR2 sequences are SGHTS and YDEGEE.